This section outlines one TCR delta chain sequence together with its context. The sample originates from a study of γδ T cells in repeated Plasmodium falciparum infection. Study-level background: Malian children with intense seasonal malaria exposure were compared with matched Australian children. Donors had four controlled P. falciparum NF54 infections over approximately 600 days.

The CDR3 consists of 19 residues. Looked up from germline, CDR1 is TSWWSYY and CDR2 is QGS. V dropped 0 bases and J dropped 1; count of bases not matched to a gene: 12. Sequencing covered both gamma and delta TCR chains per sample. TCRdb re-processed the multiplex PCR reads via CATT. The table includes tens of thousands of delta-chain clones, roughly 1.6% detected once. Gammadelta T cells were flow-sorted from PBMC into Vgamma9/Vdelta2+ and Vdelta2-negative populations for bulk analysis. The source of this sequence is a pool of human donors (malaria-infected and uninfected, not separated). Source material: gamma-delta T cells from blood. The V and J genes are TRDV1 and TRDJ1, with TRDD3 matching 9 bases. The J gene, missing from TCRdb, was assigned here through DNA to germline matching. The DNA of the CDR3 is TGTGCTCTTGGGGAACTCTCGGGGTCTGGGGGATGGGGCACCGATAAACTCATCTTT. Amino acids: CALGELSGSGGWGTDKLIF.